The sequence of this TCR beta chain was determined in a study of blood T cells in healthy people across ages. Across the whole study: About one barcoded beta molecule per two T cells came from capture by template switching. Study-wide points: In older individuals, TCR beta diversity per million T cells was lower, falling roughly linearly with age.

The authors ran a second PCR of about 6 to 11 cycles using a sample-barcoded 5' primer and a J-beta primer mix. Each cDNA molecule was tagged by a template-switch adaptor that had 12 random nucleotides. Each CDR3 protein gets one entry after TCRdb re-called the 5' RACE reads with MiXCR. This table has around 1.5 million distinct CDR3 sequences, around 59% appearing once. The CDR3 totals 18 residues. The germline V gene encodes CDR1 SGHRS and CDR2 YFSETQ. The V gene lost 0 bases and the J gene lost 0 bases, with 13 bases spanning the gap. Collection of approximately 9.3 milliliters of peripheral blood was performed for each donor. To note about this clonotype: What it binds is unknown.

The chain links TRBV5-1 to TRBJ2-6; D is ambiguous. This clonotype was obtained from a man aged 18-30 years in good health. The sequenced sample was blood. The CDR3 nucleotides are TGCGCCAGCAGCTTGGTCGGCAGGAAGCTCTCTGGGGCCAACGTCCTGACTTTC. Translating gives CASSLVGRKLSGANVLTF.